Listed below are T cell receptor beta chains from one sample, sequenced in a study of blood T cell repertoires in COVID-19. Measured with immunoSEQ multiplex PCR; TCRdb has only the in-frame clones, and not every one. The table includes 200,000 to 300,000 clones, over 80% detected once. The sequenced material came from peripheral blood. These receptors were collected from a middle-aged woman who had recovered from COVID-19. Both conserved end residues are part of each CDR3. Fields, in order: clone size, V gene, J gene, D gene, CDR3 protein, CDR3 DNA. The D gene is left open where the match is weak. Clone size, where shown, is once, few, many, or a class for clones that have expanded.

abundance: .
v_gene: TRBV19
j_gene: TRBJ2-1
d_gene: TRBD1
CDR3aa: CASGRTGDDYNEQFF
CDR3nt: TGTGCCAGTGGTAGGACAGGGGACGACTACAATGAGCAGTTCTTC

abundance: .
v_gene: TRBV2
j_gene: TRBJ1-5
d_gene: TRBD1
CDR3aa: CASSERTGVRHF
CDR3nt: TGTGCCAGCAGTGAAAGGACAGGGGTGCGGCATTTT

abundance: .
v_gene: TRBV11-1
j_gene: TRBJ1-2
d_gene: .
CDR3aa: CASSPAGAYGYTF
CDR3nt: TGTGCCAGCAGCCCGGCAGGGGCCTATGGCTACACCTTC

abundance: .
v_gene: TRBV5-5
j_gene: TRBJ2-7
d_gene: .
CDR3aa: CASSPTRTAYYEQYF
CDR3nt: TGTGCCAGCAGCCCCACGCGGACAGCCTACTACGAGCAGTACTTC

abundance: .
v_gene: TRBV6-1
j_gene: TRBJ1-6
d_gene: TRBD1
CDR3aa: CASSHRGGNSPLHF
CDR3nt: TGTGCCAGCAGTCACAGGGGTGGCAATTCACCCCTCCACTTT

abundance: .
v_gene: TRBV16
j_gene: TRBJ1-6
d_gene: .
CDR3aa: CASSQSGAGHNSPLHF
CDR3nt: TGTGCCAGCAGCCAATCAGGGGCCGGCCATAATTCACCCCTCCACTTT

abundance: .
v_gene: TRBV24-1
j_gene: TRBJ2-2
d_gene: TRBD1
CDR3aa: CATSDGQGVSGELFF
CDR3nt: TGTGCCACCAGTGACGGACAGGGGGTCTCCGGGGAGCTGTTTTTT

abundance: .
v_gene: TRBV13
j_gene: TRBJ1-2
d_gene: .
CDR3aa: CASSTPTAKANYGYTF
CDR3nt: TGTGCCAGCAGCACTCCGACTGCGAAAGCTAACTATGGCTACACCTTC

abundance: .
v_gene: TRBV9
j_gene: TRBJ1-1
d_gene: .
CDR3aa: CASSVRSGDTEAFF
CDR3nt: TGTGCCAGCAGCGTCCGTTCAGGGGACACTGAAGCTTTCTTT

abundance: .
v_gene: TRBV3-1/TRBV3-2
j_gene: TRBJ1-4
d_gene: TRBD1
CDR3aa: CASSQAGTGDEKLFF
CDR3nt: TGTGCCAGCAGCCAAGCGGGGACAGGTGATGAAAAACTGTTTTTT

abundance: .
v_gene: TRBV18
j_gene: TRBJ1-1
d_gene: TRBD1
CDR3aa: CASSPQGQGNTEAFF
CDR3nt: TGTGCCAGCTCACCACAGGGACAGGGAAACACTGAAGCTTTCTTT

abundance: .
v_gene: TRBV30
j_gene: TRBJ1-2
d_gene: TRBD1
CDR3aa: CAWSPKYGTVGGYTF
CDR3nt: TGTGCCTGGAGCCCGAAATACGGGACAGTGGGTGGCTACACCTTC

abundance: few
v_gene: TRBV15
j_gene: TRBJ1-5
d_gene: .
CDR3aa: CATSRSLNQPQHF
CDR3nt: TGTGCCACCAGCCGGTCCCTCAATCAGCCCCAGCATTTT

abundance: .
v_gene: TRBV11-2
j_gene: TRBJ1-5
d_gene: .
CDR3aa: CASSYGSRGYDNQPQHF
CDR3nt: TGTGCCAGCAGCTATGGCTCGCGGGGATACGACAATCAGCCCCAGCATTTT

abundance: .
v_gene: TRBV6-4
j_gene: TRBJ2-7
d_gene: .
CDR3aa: CASSEGHPSYF
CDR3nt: TGTGCCAGCAGTGAGGGACACCCATCTTACTTC

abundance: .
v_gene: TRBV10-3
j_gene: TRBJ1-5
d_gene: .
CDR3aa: CAISEKALGDQPQHF
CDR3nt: TGTGCCATCAGTGAGAAGGCCCTAGGGGATCAGCCCCAGCATTTT